This TCR beta chain was found in a study of blood T cell repertoires in COVID-19. Study information: Acute and convalescent COVID-19 samples came from the United States, Italy and Spain. PBMCs, B-cell-depleted T cells, or T cells provided the cDNA or gDNA that made up the material.

During active infection, Seattle patients enrolled and were then monitored through disease. Authors' methods: Estimation of nucleated cell counts relied on the amplification of reference gene primers. Sequenced by immunoSEQ multiplex PCR; TCRdb stores in-frame clones only, minus some. D and trimming come from the DNA, and the V and J calls and clone size come from that table. Of about 82,000 clones listed, around 78% were seen once; the top ten hold roughly 36%. Trimming shortened V by 7 bases and J by 2 bases, and 12 bases separated the two germline ends. Germline V CDR1 and CDR2: SQVTM, ANQGSEA. The CDR3 length is 13 residues.

Sequencing was performed on peripheral blood. V usage is TRBV29-1 and J usage is TRBJ2-1; possibly TRBD2 for D (6 bases). This receptor was identified in a man in his 60s with COVID-19, enrolled during active disease. In DNA, the CDR3 is TGCAGCGGACGGTCTAGCGCCTACAATGAGCAGTTCTTC. This translates into CSGRSSAYNEQFF.